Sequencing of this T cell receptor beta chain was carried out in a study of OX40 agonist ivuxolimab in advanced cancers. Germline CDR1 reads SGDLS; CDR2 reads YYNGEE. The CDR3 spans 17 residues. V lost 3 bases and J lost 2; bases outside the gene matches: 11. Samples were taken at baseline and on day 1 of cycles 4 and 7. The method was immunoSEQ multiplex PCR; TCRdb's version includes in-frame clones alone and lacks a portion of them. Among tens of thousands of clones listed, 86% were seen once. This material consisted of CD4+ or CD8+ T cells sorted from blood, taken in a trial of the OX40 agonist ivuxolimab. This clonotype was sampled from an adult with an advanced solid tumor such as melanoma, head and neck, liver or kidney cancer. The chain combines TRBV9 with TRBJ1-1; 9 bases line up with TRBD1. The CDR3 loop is CASSDGQGRWGNTEAFF. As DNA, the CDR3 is TGTGCCAGCAGCGACGGACAGGGGAGATGGGGCAACACTGAAGCTTTCTTT.